A single sample gave rise to the 9 T cell receptor beta chains below, sequenced in a study of preoperative IRX-2 immunotherapy in early breast cancer. TCRdb's table, derived via immunoSEQ multiplex PCR, lists solely in-frame clones and lacks some. The table includes approximately 98,000 clones, more than 80% detected once. As for treatment: preoperative locoregional IRX-2 cytokine immunotherapy. This sample comprised tumor tissue, obtained after IRX-2 immunotherapy. The source of these receptors is a human donor with breast cancer.

The J gene is TRBJ1-1, the V gene TRBV30; 9 bases map to TRBD1. Germline CDR1 GTSNPN, CDR2 SVGIG (reference sequence). The CDR3 has 13 amino acids. V was pared by 6 bases and J by 3 bases, with 5 bases of the junction left unmatched. The CDR3 DNA follows: TGTGCCTGTACGACAGGGGGGGACACTGAAGCTTTCTTT. Translating it yields CACTTGGDTEAFF.

V usage is TRBV28 and J usage is TRBJ1-2; tentatively, D is TRBD1 (5 bases). This CDR3 is 14 amino acids long. V lost 5 bases, J lost 4 bases, and 14 bases lay in between. CDR1 MDHEN and CDR2 SYDVKM come from the germline V gene. In DNA, the CDR3 is TGTGCCAGCAGTCCTCAGGGAGAGGGCTATGGCTACACCTTC. Its protein is CASSPQGEGYGYTF.

V and J are TRBV7-6 and TRBJ2-7; 9 bases match TRBD1. This CDR3 contains 16 residues. Germline CDR1 and CDR2: SGHVS and FNYEAQ. Trimming cost V 5 bases and J 3 bases; bases outside gene matches: 11. Here the CDR3 reads CASSQDLGQGNYEQYF. The CDR3 DNA sequence: TGTGCCAGCAGCCAAGATTTGGGACAGGGAAACTACGAGCAGTACTTC.

The chain uses TRBV16 and TRBJ1-5; 9 positions agree with TRBD1. The ends lost 6 bases at V and 5 bases at J; junction bases unmatched: 5. From germline, CDR1 is KGHSY and CDR2 FQNENV. The CDR3 runs 14 residues. The CDR3 DNA is TGTGCCAGCAGTCTACAGGGGGCGGATCAGCCCCAGCATTTT. Its protein is CASSLQGADQPQHF.

The chain couples TRBV5-1 to TRBJ2-5, with TRBD2 matching 8 bases. V shed 7 bases and J 3 bases; nucleotides not matched to a gene: 8. Germline V gene lookup returns CDR1 SGHRS and CDR2 YFSETQ. CDR3 size: 14 residues. CDR3: CASCRSGLEETQYF. CDR3 nucleotides: TGCGCCAGCTGCAGATCGGGACTAGAAGAGACCCAGTACTTC.

The rearrangement uses TRBV6-8 and TRBJ2-2; tentatively, D is TRBD1 (6 bases). The CDR3 has 15 amino acids. The germline V gene has CDR1 MNHGY and CDR2 SAAAGT. Between the trimmed V and J ends, which lost 5 bases and 5 bases, there was a span of 15 bases. CDR3 region: CASSDQGTSTGELFF. The CDR3 DNA reads as TGTGCCAGCAGTGACCAGGGGACGAGTACCGGGGAGCTGTTTTTT.

This rearrangement joins TRBV19 to TRBJ1-1; 7 bases map to TRBD1. Germline V gives CDR1 LNHDA, CDR2 SQIVND (reference sequence). This CDR3 contains 14 residues. V gave up 7 bases and J gave up 1 base; unmatched junction bases: 6. The CDR3 protein is CASTPGQTNTEAFF. CDR3 in DNA: TGTGCCAGTACTCCGGGACAGACGAACACTGAAGCTTTCTTT.

The chain carries TRBV12-5 and TRBJ2-2; tentative D call: TRBD1 (5 bases). CDR1 and CDR2 from the germline V gene are LGHNT and FRNRAP. This CDR3 comprises 18 residues. V was trimmed by 0 bases and J by 3 bases, leaving 17 bases between them. DNA for the CDR3: TGTGCTAGTGGTTTGGTACCCAGTCAGGGCTATGACACCGGGGAGCTGTTTTTT. Its protein is CASGLVPSQGYDTGELFF. The whole variable domain, filled in from reference TRBV12-5 and TRBJ2-2, reads DARVTQTPRHKVTEMGQEVTMRCQPILGHNTVFWYRQTMMQGLELLAYFRNRAPLDDSGMPKDRFSAEMPDATLATLKIQPSEPRDSAVYFCASGLVPSQGYDTGELFFGEGSRLTVL.

This clone was seen a handful of times. V is TRBV9 and J is TRBJ1-1; D might be TRBD1 (6 bases). V dropped 5 bases and J dropped 13 bases, with 27 bases sitting between them. The CDR3 spans 15 residues. Germline CDR1 reads SGDLS; CDR2 reads YYNGEE. CDR3 residues: CASSPTRNRVTEDFF. The CDR3 coding sequence is TGTGCCAGCAGTCCCACTAGAAACAGGGTCACGGAGGATTTCTTT.